This T cell receptor beta chain was profiled in a study of T-cell reconstitution after alpha-beta-depleted transplantation in children. Preparation of the TCRbeta library was carried out with unique molecular identifiers. TCRdb re-derived calls from the PCR reads in MiXCR, one entry per CDR3 protein. The sample consists of about 600,000 distinct CDR3 sequences, about 10% of them appearing once. Germline V gives CDR1 LGHDT, CDR2 YNNKEL (reference sequence). Trimming took 1 base from V and 2 from J; bases not matched to a gene: 8. The CDR3 consists of 16 residues. V usage is TRBV3-1 and J usage is TRBJ2-7; 7 bases are a match to TRBD2. This specimen consisted of PBMCs from the stem cell graft donor, obtained from the stem cell graft. The sequence was collected from a human donor who donated a stem cell graft to a child with acute myeloid leukemia. The CDR3, as DNA: TGTGCCAGCAGCCAAGGGGGACTACTTCACGCCTACGAGCAGTACTTC. Amino acids: CASSQGGLLHAYEQYF.